The present T cell receptor beta chain was sequenced within a study of T cell responses to AZD1222 COVID-19 vaccine (dated by TCRdb to the early 2020s). For the wider study: AZD1222 recipients with second doses at about 4 weeks or about 12 weeks were pooled, because spike-specific TCR depth and breadth did not differ between schedules. TCR sequencing was performed for more than 230 trial participants, of whom about 200 were given two doses of AZD1222 and 26 were given two doses of MenACWY control vaccine. Trial participants were enrolled by age into subgroups of 18-55, 56-69 and 70-plus years, and 148, 28 and 57 TCR-sequenced participants, respectively, were included in these subgroups.

The CDR3 regions of human TCRbeta chains were subjected to immunosequencing. In the authors' own workflow: Repertoire TCRs were matched against a reference library of SARS-CoV-2-specific TCRs generated with the MIRA antigen-specificity platform. Breadth was defined as the fraction of unique TCRs that were SARS-CoV-2-associated, and depth was defined as the fraction of total T cells that were SARS-CoV-2-associated. Using the MIRA data, every spike-specific TCR was mapped to the spike region that the TCR reacted to and assigned to either a CD4 or a CD8 class. Log10-transformed breadth and depth values were compared by one-way ANOVA with Sidak's multiple comparisons tests. Here the immuneACCESS table is served through TCRdb, limited to in-frame sequences with V and J called. Missing clones are a known gap in these copies; in checked studies unresolved V genes cover under half, and the rest lacks a known reason. V, J and clone size reflect that table, while D and trimming were determined from the DNA. This sample has 75,000 to 90,000 clones in its table, and approximately 88% of those were observed once. In total, the top ten clones hold about 2.2% of the sample.

Per the publication, the time point label means: baseline before first vaccination. The vaccinee samples were drawn from two UK trials, COV001 and COV002, one of which was a single-blind randomized controlled phase 2/3 trial testing AZD1222 (ChAdOx1 nCoV-19) in healthy adults. For TCRbeta chain sequencing, PBMC samples were collected from trial participants at day 0 and at day 28 after the second dose. What the authors observed across the whole study: After two AZD1222 doses, both the breadth and the depth of spike-specific TCRs were significantly higher than at day 0 and than in MenACWY recipients. Reportedly, almost half of the unique spike-specific TCRs recognized epitopes lying outside the regions that are mutated in the B.1.351 and B.1.1.7 variants. Conclusions about previously exposed vaccinees were limited because only six or seven AZD1222 recipients were SARS-CoV-2 seropositive at baseline. Because no day 14 peak-response samples were available, repertoires were characterized only after the peak T cell response. Participants were mostly white British, with more females than males. The authors suggested clonal diversity may have been underestimated. The vaccine-associated CD4 TCRs covered the entire spike protein, and the dominant responses fell in regions 160-218 and 743-854. The 56-69-year group was small, and its depth increase did not reach significance, likely because of low power.

This clone is a singleton in its sample. The clone's antigen remains unknown. No much larger clone exists at a distance of one base, and base qualities are not known. As encoded in the germline V gene, CDR1 is SGDLS while CDR2 is YYNGEE. The V end gives up 0 bases and the J end 6 bases, leaving 5 bases in the junction not matched to a gene. Reading from cysteine to phenylalanine, the CDR3 counts 16 amino acids. The only DNA kept is the CDR3, 48 bases in frame from the first base. Source: peripheral blood, taken on day 0 of AZD1222 vaccination. The clonotype was recovered from an adult in good health. The V gene is TRBV9 and the J gene is TRBJ2-1; the central 11 bases match TRBD2. The CDR3 sequence is CASSVEPLAGANEQFF. The base sequence is TGTGCCAGCAGCGTAGAACCACTAGCGGGAGCCAATGAGCAGTTCTTC.